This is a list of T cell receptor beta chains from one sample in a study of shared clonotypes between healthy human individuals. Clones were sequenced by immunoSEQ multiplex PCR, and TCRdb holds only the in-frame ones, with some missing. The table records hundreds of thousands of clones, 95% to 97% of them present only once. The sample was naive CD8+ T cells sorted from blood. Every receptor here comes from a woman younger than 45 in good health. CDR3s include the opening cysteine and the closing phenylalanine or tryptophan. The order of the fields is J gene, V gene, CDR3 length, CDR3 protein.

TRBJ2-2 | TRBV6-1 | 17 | CASSANPGLGVPGELFF
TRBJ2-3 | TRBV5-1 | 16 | CASSLGVSGSWDTQYF
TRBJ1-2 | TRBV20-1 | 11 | CSARPLYGYTF
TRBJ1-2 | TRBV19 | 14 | CASSIDGTAYGYTF
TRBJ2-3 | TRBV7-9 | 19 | CASSLVGTGHPTPGNTQYF
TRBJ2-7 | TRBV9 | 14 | CASSVAGEGYEQYF
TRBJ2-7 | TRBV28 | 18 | CASTRGLAGVGISDEQYF
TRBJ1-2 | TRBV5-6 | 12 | CASSLMGYGYTF
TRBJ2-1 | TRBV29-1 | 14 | CSVHGLGGVNEQFF
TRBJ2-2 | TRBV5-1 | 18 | CASSLRPTSEPNSGELFF
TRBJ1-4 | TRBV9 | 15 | CASSVWGAGGEKLFF
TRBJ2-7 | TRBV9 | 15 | CASSPTGTGYWKQYF
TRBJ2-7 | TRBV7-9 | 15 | CASSLVGTDSYEQYF
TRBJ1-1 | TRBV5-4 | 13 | CASSRNSGTEAFF
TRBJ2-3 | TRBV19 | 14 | CASRFRAGGDTQYF
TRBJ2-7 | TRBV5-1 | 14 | CASSWDSGSYEQYF
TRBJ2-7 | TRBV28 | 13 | CASSPTESYEQYF
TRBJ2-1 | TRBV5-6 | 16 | CASSFEGVGLVNEQFF
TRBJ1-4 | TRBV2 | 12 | CASTWMEEKLFF
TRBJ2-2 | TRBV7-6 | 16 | CASSLEVPPRGGELFF
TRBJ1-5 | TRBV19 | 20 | CASSIDLRPGTGVVDQPQHF
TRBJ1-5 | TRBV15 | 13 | CATSNGFGQPQHF
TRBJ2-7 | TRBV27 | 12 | CASSPNTGEQYF
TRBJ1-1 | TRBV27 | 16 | CASSFQGFRAGTEAFF
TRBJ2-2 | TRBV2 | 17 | CASSPTTGGANTGELFF
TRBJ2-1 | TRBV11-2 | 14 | CASSVSGTGGEQFF
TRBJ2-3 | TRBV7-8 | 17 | CASSLVRLAGSTDTQYF
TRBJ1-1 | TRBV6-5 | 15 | CASWGAGEEDTEAFF
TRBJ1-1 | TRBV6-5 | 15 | CASSATTGPWTEAFF
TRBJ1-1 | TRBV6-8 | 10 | CASSYYEAFF
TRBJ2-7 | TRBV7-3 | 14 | CASSPGGQGYEQYF
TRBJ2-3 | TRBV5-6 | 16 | CASSLMASGSADTQYF
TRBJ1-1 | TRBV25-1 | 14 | CASSETGMNTEAFF
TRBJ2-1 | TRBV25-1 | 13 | CASSERDNYEQFF
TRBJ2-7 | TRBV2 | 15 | CASSEGTSGTYEQYF
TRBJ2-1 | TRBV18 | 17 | CASSPPAHRVGQNEQFF
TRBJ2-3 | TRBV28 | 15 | CASSYASGSSDTQYF
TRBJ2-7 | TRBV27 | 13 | CASSLFRAGEQYF
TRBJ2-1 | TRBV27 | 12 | CASRGGYNEQFF
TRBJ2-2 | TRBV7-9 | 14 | CASSLGSHTGELFF
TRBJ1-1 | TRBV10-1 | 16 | CASSEQPTGLNTEAFF
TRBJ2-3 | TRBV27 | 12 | CASSSGPLSQYF